This TCR beta chain came from a study of CD8+ T cells in alopecia areata. This CDR3 comprises 16 residues. The V end was cut by 4 bases, the J end by 0 bases, with 15 bases between. Germline CDR1 and CDR2: SGHRS and YFSETQ. With regard to this clone: The antigen is not known.

Noted treatment: oral pan-JAK inhibitor, 5-10 mg twice daily. Isolation of CD4+ and CD8+ T cells from PBMCs was achieved by sorting. Extraction and reverse transcription of RNA yielded cDNA as the sequencing template. Generated by immunoSEQ multiplex PCR, the TCRdb table keeps only in-frame clones and is missing some. The profile shows over 150,000 clones, less than 80% of them singletons. Findings and caveats of the study: It was less clear whether patients shared TCRs than it was in mice, possibly because of HLA.

The source was CD4+ T cells sorted from blood, collected at week 24, from a patient treated with tofacitinib. The clonotype comes from a human donor with alopecia areata. The V gene is TRBV5-1, the J gene TRBJ2-3, with D possibly matching TRBD1 (6 bases). CDR3 sequence: CASSRSGDDSTDTQYF. The CDR3 region has the DNA TGCGCCAGCAGCAGATCAGGGGATGATAGCACAGATACGCAGTATTTT.